This entry describes one T cell receptor (beta chain). This entry comes from a study of blood T cell repertoires in COVID-19. Those who participated ranged in age from about 18 to 89 years and resided in roughly 26 US areas. Trimming took 4 bases from V and 2 from J, leaving 13 bases between them. The CDR3 sequence is 16 residues long. Germline CDR1 is SGHRS and CDR2 is YFSETQ. The assay was immunoSEQ multiplex PCR, and TCRdb's table has in-frame clones only and misses some. The repertoire holds about 200,000 clones, with approximately 79% as singletons. The chain couples TRBV5-1 to TRBJ2-6; maybe TRBD2 (6 bases). The specimen sequenced was PBMCs or T cells enriched from blood (not recorded which). This sequence was found in a woman aged 55 to 70 with acute COVID-19. The DNA of the CDR3 is TGCGCCAGCAGCGGGGGGAGTAGCGCTGGGGCCAACGTCCTGACTTTC. Residues: CASSGGSSAGANVLTF.